A selection of T cell receptor beta chains follows, all from one sample in a study of read filtering for tumor transcriptome and immune sequencing. TCRdb used MiXCR to reprocess the reads, holding one entry per CDR3 protein. The data hold around 130,000 distinct CDR3 sequences, with approximately 13% observed a single time. The sequenced material came from a population of CD138-negative cells sorted from bone marrow. The receptors stem from a donor aged 40 or older with multiple myeloma. CDR3s include the opening cysteine and the closing phenylalanine or tryptophan. The order of the fields is V gene, D gene, J gene, clone size, CDR3 protein, CDR3 DNA. A D gene is named only where the DNA matches it firmly. Expanded clones are given a class, and other clones once, few, many or no size at all.

>TRBV7-6|.|TRBJ2-3|many
CASSPARGDTQYF
TGTGCCAGCAGCCCGGCGCGGGGAGATACGCAGTATTTT
>TRBV12-3/TRBV12-4|.|TRBJ1-2|many
CASSRRTYGYTF
TGTGCCAGCAGTAGACGGACCTATGGCTACACCTTC
>TRBV12-3/TRBV12-4|TRBD1|TRBJ2-2|many
CASSPRGTGPNTGELFF
TGTGCCAGCAGTCCTAGGGGGACAGGGCCGAACACCGGGGAGCTGTTTTTT
>TRBV7-2|TRBD1|TRBJ2-1|many
CASSLGLAQGARYEQFF
TGTGCCAGCAGCTTAGGATTGGCGCAGGGGGCTCGGTATGAGCAGTTCTTC
>TRBV28|.|TRBJ2-7|many
CASSTGGAENHEQYF
TGTGCCAGCAGTACGGGGGGCGCGGAGAACCACGAGCAGTACTTC
>TRBV11-2|.|TRBJ1-6|many
CASSPSGSDNSPLHF
TGTGCCAGCAGCCCGAGCGGGTCGGATAATTCACCCCTCCACTTT
>TRBV20-1|.|TRBJ2-1|many
CSARPPVASDNEQFF
TGCAGTGCTAGACCCCCCGTCGCTAGCGACAATGAGCAGTTCTTC
>TRBV5-5|.|TRBJ2-5|.
CASSLTGLGQETQYF
TGTGCCAGCAGCTTAACAGGGTTAGGCCAAGAGACCCAGTACTTC
>TRBV6-1|.|TRBJ1-1|.
CASSEEAPGEAFF
TGTGCCAGCAGTGAAGAAGCTCCGGGAGAAGCTTTCTTT
>TRBV3-1|TRBD1|TRBJ2-2|many
CASRPSDRALTGELFF
TGTGCCAGCAGGCCTTCGGACAGGGCACTCACCGGGGAGCTGTTTTTT
>TRBV7-9|TRBD1|TRBJ1-1|many
CASSAGQYLNTEAFF
TGTGCCAGCAGCGCGGGACAGTATCTGAACACTGAAGCTTTCTTT
>TRBV6-6|.|TRBJ1-1|.
CASGSPPGREVNTEAFF
TGCGCCAGCGGCTCCCCCCCGGGACGGGAAGTGAACACTGAAGCTTTCTTT
>TRBV28|.|TRBJ2-7|many
CASSSSSYEQYF
TGTGCCAGCAGTTCTAGCTCCTACGAGCAGTACTTC
>TRBV6-6|TRBD2|TRBJ2-1|many
CASGSPASGSRGEQFF
TGTGCCAGCGGGTCTCCGGCTAGCGGGAGTAGGGGTGAGCAGTTCTTC
>TRBV6-5|TRBD1|TRBJ1-5|few
CASSYSYDRERIQPQHF
TGTGCCAGCAGTTACTCGTATGACAGGGAACGGATTCAGCCCCAGCATTTT
>TRBV20-1|TRBD2|TRBJ2-1|many
CSASPPSGSRNEQFF
TGCAGTGCTAGCCCTCCTAGCGGGAGTCGGAATGAGCAGTTCTTC
>TRBV7-2|TRBD1|TRBJ2-6|many
CASSPGQGRNSGANVLTF
TGTGCCAGCAGCCCAGGACAGGGAAGGAACTCTGGGGCCAACGTCCTGACTTTC
>TRBV20-1|.|TRBJ1-1|many
CSASFGIERGTEAFF
TGCAGTGCTAGTTTCGGGATCGAAAGAGGGACTGAAGCTTTCTTT
>TRBV2|.|TRBJ2-5|many
CASKPGGAETQYF
TGTGCCAGCAAACCCGGTGGGGCCGAGACCCAGTACTTC
>TRBV7-6|TRBD2|TRBJ2-1|.
CASSPGTSGSPEQFF
TGTGCCAGCAGCCCAGGGACTAGCGGGAGCCCTGAGCAGTTCTTC
>TRBV7-2|TRBD1|TRBJ1-5|many
CASSLSGDRGSNQPQHF
TGTGCCAGCAGCTTAAGTGGGGACAGGGGAAGCAATCAGCCCCAGCATTTT
>TRBV20-1|.|TRBJ1-5|many
CSVAEIWNQPQHF
TGCAGTGTCGCAGAGATTTGGAATCAGCCCCAGCATTTT
>TRBV5-1|.|TRBJ1-4|many
CASSLGPTNEKLFF
TGCGCCAGCAGCTTGGGACCTACTAATGAAAAACTGTTTTTT
>TRBV18|TRBD1|TRBJ2-1|many
CASSATGGLDEQFF
TGTGCCAGCTCCGCGACAGGGGGCCTCGATGAGCAGTTCTTC
>TRBV11-3|.|TRBJ2-2|.
CASSSKPNTGELFF
TGTGCCAGCAGCTCGAAACCGAACACCGGGGAGCTGTTTTTT
>TRBV10-3|.|TRBJ2-2|many
CAISDGAGGAGELFF
TGTGCCATCAGTGACGGGGCAGGTGGTGCCGGGGAGCTGTTTTTT
>TRBV6-1|.|TRBJ1-1|many
CASSEFLQGGGMNTEAFF
TGTGCCAGCAGCGAATTCCTACAGGGCGGGGGGATGAACACTGAAGCTTTCTTT
>TRBV19|.|TRBJ2-3|few
CASSSGGSRGTDTRYF
TGTGCCAGTAGTTCTGGTGGGAGTAGGGGCACAGATACGCGGTATTTT
>TRBV20-1|TRBD1|TRBJ2-2|many
CSAGRQGSHF
TGCAGTGCTGGTAGACAGGGCTCACACTTT
>TRBV5-1|TRBD2|TRBJ2-1|many
CASSLDVAGGGSYNEQFF
TGCGCCAGCAGCTTGGATGTAGCGGGGGGTGGCTCCTACAATGAGCAGTTCTTC
>TRBV28|.|TRBJ1-1|few
CASFSSPNTEAFF
TGTGCCAGCTTCAGCTCCCCGAACACTGAAGCTTTCTTT
>TRBV5-1|TRBD2|TRBJ2-7|many
CASSAALAGYEQYF
TGCGCCAGCAGCGCGGCCCTAGCGGGCTACGAGCAGTACTTC
>TRBV7-9|.|TRBJ1-1|many
CASSLGTEPAFF
TGTGCCAGCAGCTTAGGGACAGAACCCGCTTTCTTT
>TRBV30|.|TRBJ2-1|many
CAWSATYVEQFF
TGTGCCTGGAGTGCAACTTATGTTGAGCAGTTCTTC
>TRBV20-1|TRBD1|TRBJ1-5|many
CSAKPGTGNQPQHF
TGCAGTGCTAAACCCGGGACAGGGAATCAGCCCCAGCATTTT
>TRBV18|TRBD2|TRBJ2-4|many
CASSPSSGYKNIQYF
TGTGCCAGCTCACCATCTAGCGGGTACAAAAACATTCAGTACTTC
>TRBV7-3|.|TRBJ2-3|many
CASSLNGRELDTQYF
TGTGCCAGCAGCTTAAATGGACGGGAGCTGGATACGCAGTATTTT
>TRBV11-2|TRBD2|TRBJ2-1|many
CASSLRGTSVNEQFF
TGTGCCAGCAGCTTACGTGGGACTAGCGTTAATGAGCAGTTCTTC
>TRBV18|.|TRBJ1-5|few
CASSPSPNSNQPQHF
TGTGCCAGCTCACCATCCCCGAATAGCAATCAGCCCCAGCATTTT
>TRBV28|TRBD1|TRBJ2-7|many
CASSLETGGELEQYF
TGTGCCAGCAGTTTAGAGACAGGGGGGGAACTCGAGCAGTACTTC
>TRBV5-4|TRBD1|TRBJ1-1|many
CASSLGGQGIGNTEAFF
TGTGCCAGCAGTCTTGGGGGACAGGGGATCGGGAACACTGAAGCTTTCTTT
>TRBV12-3/TRBV12-4|TRBD1|TRBJ1-4|many
CASTGQGNEKLFF
TGTGCCAGCACCGGACAGGGGAATGAAAAACTGTTTTTT
>TRBV13|.|TRBJ2-7|many
CASSLGPTNYEQYF
TGTGCCAGCAGCTTAGGCCCCACGAACTACGAGCAGTACTTC
>TRBV4-1|.|TRBJ2-7|many
CASSPKDYREQYF
TGCGCCAGCAGCCCCAAGGACTATAGGGAGCAGTACTTC
>TRBV10-2|.|TRBJ2-3|.
CASSKSGDTQYF
TGCGCCAGCAGTAAGTCGGGAGATACGCAGTATTTT
>TRBV28|.|TRBJ2-7|few
CASTLLGSEEQYF
TGTGCCAGCACCCTTCTGGGGTCCGAAGAGCAGTACTTC
>TRBV5-1|.|TRBJ2-5|many
CASSSPGGEQETQYF
TGCGCCAGCAGCTCGCCCGGTGGGGAACAAGAGACCCAGTACTTC
>TRBV7-2|.|TRBJ2-5|few
CASSWGTFQETQYF
TGTGCCAGCAGCTGGGGGACTTTTCAAGAGACCCAGTACTTC
>TRBV7-9|.|TRBJ2-7|many
CASSLTSRLYEQYF
TGTGCCAGCAGCTTAACTTCCCGCCTATACGAGCAGTACTTC
>TRBV19|.|TRBJ2-1|many
CASSIPPRTGPWNEQFF
TGTGCCAGTAGTATACCCCCCCGTACAGGTCCCTGGAATGAGCAGTTCTTC
>TRBV7-9|.|TRBJ1-5|many
CASSLRDQNQPQHF
TGTGCCAGCAGCTTACGGGACCAGAATCAGCCCCAGCATTTT
>TRBV19|.|TRBJ1-2|many
CASSIQGPHYGYTF
TGTGCCAGTAGTATACAGGGCCCACACTATGGCTACACCTTC
>TRBV5-5|TRBD1|TRBJ2-2|.
CASSLGQGAAGEPFF
TGTGCCAGCAGCTTAGGTCAGGGGGCAGCCGGGGAGCCGTTTTTT
>TRBV10-3|.|TRBJ2-3|few
CAISESTGNTQYF
TGTGCCATCAGTGAGTCAACGGGGAATACGCAGTATTTT
>TRBV12-3/TRBV12-4|TRBD1|TRBJ2-3|many
CASSLTGGDTDTQYF
TGTGCCAGCAGTTTGACAGGGGGCGACACAGATACGCAGTATTTT
>TRBV29-1|TRBD2|TRBJ2-3|many
CSAGLAGVGDTQYF
TGCAGCGCTGGACTAGCGGGAGTCGGGGATACGCAGTATTTT
>TRBV9|.|TRBJ2-5|many
CASSVDSRRGETQYF
TGTGCCAGCAGCGTAGACAGCAGACGCGGGGAGACCCAGTACTTC